These 26 T cell receptor beta chains were all obtained from the same sample, sequenced in a study of beta chain features in type 1 diabetes. Every bit of the isolated RNA underwent reverse transcription, so sequencing read expressed TCRB transcripts. Generated by immunoSEQ multiplex PCR, the TCRdb table keeps only in-frame clones and is missing some. The sample holds around 330,000 clones; about 11% are singletons and the top ten take 0.015%. The sequenced material came from naive CD4+ T cells from blood. The receptors were sampled from a young woman in good health.

The chain uses TRBV5-1 and TRBJ1-1; TRBD1 might be the D (6 bases). The CDR3 covers 15 residues. CDR1 is SGHRS and CDR2 is YFSETQ in the germline V gene. V lost 0 bases, J lost 2 bases, and 11 bases lay in between. CDR3 bases: TGCGCCAGCAGCTTGGCGACAGGAGATAACACTGAAGCTTTCTTT. Residues: CASSLATGDNTEAFF. The whole variable domain, filled in from reference TRBV5-1 and TRBJ1-1, reads KAGVTQTPRYLIKTRGQQVTLSCSPISGHRSVSWYQQTPGQGLQFLFEYFSETQRNKGNFPGRFSGRQFSNSRSEMNVSTLELGDSALYLCASSLATGDNTEAFFGQGTRLTVV.

V and J are TRBV28 and TRBJ2-1; 7 nucleotides align to TRBD2. CDR1 and CDR2 (germline): MDHEN, SYDVKM. This CDR3 spans 15 amino acids. Trimming removed 6 bases from V and 0 bases from J; junction bases left unmatched: 5. The CDR3 sequence is CASRAAGLSYNEQFF. The CDR3 DNA reads as TGTGCCAGCAGGGCAGCGGGACTCTCCTACAATGAGCAGTTCTTC.

The CDR3 region is CSVSSGGPYEQYF. CDR3 nucleotides: TGCAGCGTTTCTTCGGGAGGGCCATACGAGCAGTACTTC. The chain employs TRBV29-1 and TRBJ2-7; 8 nucleotides agree with TRBD2. This CDR3 is 13 amino acids long. Trimming removed 5 bases from V and 4 bases from J; junction bases left unmatched: 7. In germline, CDR1 is SQVTM, CDR2 ANQGSEA.

This clone was counted a few times. The rearrangement uses TRBV6-6 and TRBJ2-1; 8 bases map to TRBD2. CDR3 length: 15 residues. Losses at the gene ends were 2 bases for V and 5 bases for J; bases not matched to a gene: 5. CDR1 and CDR2 (germline): MNHNY, SVGAGI (reference sequence). The chain's CDR3 is CASSYTGLGDNEQFF. CDR3 DNA sequence: TGTGCCAGCAGTTACACGGGACTAGGCGACAATGAGCAGTTCTTC.

V is TRBV7-2 and J is TRBJ2-7; no definite D call. The CDR3 is 15 residues long. Germline assignment: CDR1 SGHTA and CDR2 FQGNSA. Trimming removed 1 base from V and 2 bases from J, with 12 bases in between. The CDR3: CASSLEGRSTYEQYF. DNA for the CDR3: TGTGCCAGCAGCTTAGAAGGCAGGTCGACCTACGAGCAGTACTTC.

The V gene is TRBV27, the J gene TRBJ1-2, with TRBD1 identical over 10 bases. The CDR3 is 15 residues long. Looked up from germline, CDR1 is MNHEY and CDR2 is SMNVEV (reference sequence). V dropped 3 bases and J dropped 7; count of bases not matched to a gene: 8. CDR3 in amino acids: CASSLGQGWQGGYTF. In DNA form, the CDR3 reads TGTGCCAGCAGTTTGGGACAGGGGTGGCAGGGTGGCTACACCTTC.

CDR3 sequence: CASSFRGAGNTIYF. CDR3 coding DNA: TGTGCCAGCAGTTTTCGGGGGGCTGGAAACACCATATATTTT. The chain combines TRBV28 with TRBJ1-3; possibly TRBD1 for D (5 bases). Germline V gene sequence: CDR1 MDHEN, CDR2 SYDVKM. The CDR3 is 14 residues long. Deletions cut 3 bases from V and 2 bases from J, with 8 bases between.

V gene TRBV4-3 combines with J gene TRBJ2-3, with a weak D call TRBD2 (5 bases). In germline, CDR1 is LGHNA, CDR2 YSLEER. This CDR3 region has 16 residues. The V end lost 0 bases, the J end lost 1 base, and 11 bases lay between the germline ends. The CDR3 spells CASSQDRGPGTDTQYF. The DNA of the CDR3 is TGCGCCAGCAGCCAAGACCGAGGGCCCGGCACAGATACGCAGTATTTT.

This clone turned up a few times. The chain joins TRBV5-8 to TRBJ2-7; 10 bases are a match to TRBD2. The junction had 7 bases not matched to a gene; V was cut back by 0 bases and J by 1 base. CDR1 and CDR2 from the germline V gene are SGHTS and YDEGEE. The CDR3 contains 17 residues. DNA for the CDR3: TGTGCCAGCAGCTTGGTGGGCACTAGCGGGACTTCCTACGAGCAGTACTTC. This codes for CASSLVGTSGTSYEQYF.

The genes are TRBV28 and TRBJ2-7; 13 nucleotides align to TRBD2. This CDR3 region has 17 residues. Germline CDR1 is MDHEN and CDR2 is SYDVKM. J gave up 4 bases and V 6 bases, and 12 bases lay outside the gene matches. CDR3 sequence reads: CASRIRTSGSGPYEQYF. The CDR3 nucleotides are TGTGCCAGCAGGATCCGGACTAGCGGGAGTGGCCCTTACGAGCAGTACTTC.

The chain recombines TRBV9 with TRBJ2-5; the match to TRBD1 covers 8 bases. This CDR3 region has 17 residues. V lost 0 bases to trimming and J lost 5 bases; unmatched junction nucleotides: 12. Germline V CDR1 and CDR2: SGDLS, YYNGEE. CDR3 DNA: TGTGCCAGCAGCGTAGTAGGATCAGGGGGCCAGTCGGAGACCCAGTACTTC. Protein: CASSVVGSGGQSETQYF.

The CDR3 protein is CSVSGRATNEQFF. The CDR3 DNA sequence: TGCAGCGTCAGCGGGAGGGCCACTAATGAGCAGTTCTTC. V gene TRBV29-1 combines with J gene TRBJ2-1, with 10 positions matching TRBD2. V shed 6 bases, J shed 7 bases, and the junction held 6 bases outside the gene matches. The CDR3 length is 13 residues. The germline V gene encodes CDR1 SQVTM and CDR2 ANQGSEA.

The chain uses TRBV21-1 and TRBJ2-1; the table's D call of TRBD1 was not tested on the DNA. TRBV21-1 is a recognized pseudogene. The CDR3 totals 18 residues. This CDR3 reads CASSAHGPGQLYYNEQFF. The CDR3 DNA reads TGTGCCAGCAGCGCCCACGGCCCGGGACAGCTATACTACAATGAGCAGTTCTTC.

This clone was recorded a few times. The CDR3 DNA reads TGTGCCAGCTCACCGGGTCGGACAGGGATGGTGAACGAGCAGTACTTC. Amino acid sequence: CASSPGRTGMVNEQYF. J is TRBJ2-7 and V is TRBV18, with TRBD1 matching over 8 bases. Germline-derived CDR1 and CDR2 are KGHSH and LQKENI. CDR3 length: 16 amino acids. V shed 3 bases and J 5 bases; nucleotides not matched to a gene: 12. Full variable domain (outside the CDR3, taken from reference TRBV18 and TRBJ2-7): NAGVMQNPRHLVRRRGQEARLRCSPMKGHSHVYWYRQLPEEGLKFMVYLQKENIIDESGMPKERFSAEFPKEGPSILRIQQVVRGDSAAYFCASSPGRTGMVNEQYFGPGTRLTVT.

This clone was seen a handful of times. CDR3 nucleotide sequence: TGCGCCAGCAGAGGAACTAGCGGGATCAATGAGCAGTTCTTC. This codes for CASRGTSGINEQFF. This chain links TRBV5-1 with TRBJ2-1, with 10 bases identical to TRBD2. CDR3 length: 14 amino acids. After removal of 5 bases from V and 6 bases from J, the junction contained 5 bases not matched to a gene. CDR1 is SGHRS, CDR2 YFSETQ, per germline. Full variable domain (outside the CDR3, taken from reference TRBV5-1 and TRBJ2-1): KAGVTQTPRYLIKTRGQQVTLSCSPISGHRSVSWYQQTPGQGLQFLFEYFSETQRNKGNFPGRFSGRQFSNSRSEMNVSTLELGDSALYLCASRGTSGINEQFFGPGTRLTVL.

In this sample, this clone turned up a few times. CDR3 nucleotides: TGCGCCAGCAGCCAGGGACAGGTAGCTAATGAAAAACTGTTTTTT. Protein product: CASSQGQVANEKLFF. The genes are TRBV4-3 and TRBJ1-4, with 8 bases aligning to TRBD1. The CDR3 is 15 residues long. Germline assignment: CDR1 LGHNA and CDR2 YSLEER. Germline trimming cut 3 bases from V and 3 bases from J; bases unmatched to any gene: 3.

V gene TRBV7-2 combines with J gene TRBJ2-4; 8 nucleotides match TRBD2. The length of the CDR3 is 15 residues. V lost 6 bases and J lost 3; bases outside the gene matches: 7. The germline V gene has CDR1 SGHTA and CDR2 FQGNSA. The DNA of the CDR3 is TGTGCCAGCAGTCCCTCAGCGGGAGTCAAAAACATTCAGTACTTC. The encoded protein is CASSPSAGVKNIQYF.

The J gene is TRBJ2-1, the V gene TRBV29-1; 11 bases are a match to TRBD2. The CDR3 length is 14 residues. V trimming: 3 bases; J trimming: 7 bases; junction bases outside the gene matches: 5. Germline loops: CDR1 SQVTM, CDR2 ANQGSEA. The CDR3 region is CSVDRLAGGNEQFF. In DNA, the CDR3 is TGCAGCGTTGATCGGCTAGCGGGAGGTAATGAGCAGTTCTTC.

In this sample, this clone turned up a few times. This chain uses TRBV28 with TRBJ2-3; 9 positions agree with TRBD1. V was clipped by 7 bases and J by 3 bases; unmatched bases: 5. The germline gives CDR1 MDHEN, CDR2 SYDVKM. The CDR3 runs to 14 residues. The CDR3, as DNA: TGTGCCAGCAATCCGGGACAGGGTACAGATACGCAGTATTTT. Encoded protein: CASNPGQGTDTQYF.

This clone showed up just a few times. The chain uses TRBV2 and TRBJ1-1; D unclear. Germline V gives CDR1 SNHLY, CDR2 FYNNEI. This CDR3 has 11 amino acids. With 10 bases removed from V and 0 bases from J, the gap between germline ends came to 6 bases. CDR3 sequence: CATQMNTEAFF. The CDR3 coding sequence is TGTGCCACCCAGATGAACACTGAAGCTTTCTTT.

The J gene is TRBJ2-7, the V gene TRBV5-5; D gene uncertain. The germline gives CDR1 SGHKS, CDR2 YYEKEE (reference sequence). This CDR3 contains 16 residues. V lost 0 bases and J 1 base, leaving 14 bases between the germline ends. CDR3 in amino acids: CASSLEAAYGSYEQYF. CDR3 coding DNA: TGTGCCAGCAGCTTGGAGGCGGCATATGGGTCCTACGAGCAGTACTTC. The full variable domain, its missing parts supplied by reference TRBV5-5 and TRBJ2-7, is DAGVTQSPTHLIKTRGQQVTLRCSPISGHKSVSWYQQVLGQGPQFIFQYYEKEERGRGNFPDRFSARQFPNYSSELNVNALLLGDSALYLCASSLEAAYGSYEQYFGPGTRLTVT.

This clone was counted only a few times. This chain uses TRBV27 with TRBJ2-1; possible D gene TRBD2, 7 bases. From germline, CDR1 is MNHEY and CDR2 SMNVEV (reference sequence). The CDR3 covers 15 residues. V lost 2 bases and J lost 3, with 11 bases in between. The CDR3 nucleotides are TGTGCCAGCAGTTTAGAGGGGGAGGGCTACAATGAGCAGTTCTTC. Protein sequence: CASSLEGEGYNEQFF.

This clone was observed a handful of times. V is TRBV5-4 and J is TRBJ2-7; 8 positions agree with TRBD2. Germline values: CDR1 SGHNT, CDR2 YYREEE (reference sequence). The CDR3 is made up of 16 amino acids. J gave up 7 bases and V 0 bases, and 12 bases lay outside the gene matches. The CDR3 nucleotides read TGTGCCAGCAGCTTGGGGGGGCTAGCGGGTTCGGTGGAGCAGTACTTC. This encodes CASSLGGLAGSVEQYF.

This clone was observed a few times. V gene TRBV9 combines with J gene TRBJ1-2, with D perhaps TRBD1 (6 bases). The ends were cut back, 3 bases at V and 4 bases at J, with 13 bases in the middle. The CDR3 is made up of 14 amino acids. CDR1 and CDR2 from the germline V gene are SGDLS and YYNGEE. CDR3 residues: CASSGEQGPYGYTF. The CDR3 nucleotides read TGTGCCAGCAGCGGAGAACAGGGACCCTATGGCTACACCTTC.

The chain couples TRBV7-3 to TRBJ2-3, with TRBD1 matching 9 bases. The germline V gene has CDR1 SGHTA and CDR2 FQGTGA. The ends lost 5 bases at V and 7 bases at J; junction bases unmatched: 7. The CDR3 has 14 residues. The CDR3 region is CASSRGQGVYTQYF. For the CDR3, the DNA is TGTGCCAGCAGCCGGGGACAGGGTGTTTATACGCAGTATTTT.

This clone occurred a few times. The chain has TRBV5-6 and TRBJ2-2; D may be TRBD2 (5 bases). V was clipped by 2 bases and J by 2 bases, with 10 bases between them. Germline CDR1 is SGHDT and CDR2 is YYEEEE. CDR3 length: 15 amino acids. CDR3 region: CASSFGRTNTGELFF. In nucleotides, the CDR3 is TGTGCCAGCAGCTTCGGACGGACTAACACCGGGGAGCTGTTTTTT.